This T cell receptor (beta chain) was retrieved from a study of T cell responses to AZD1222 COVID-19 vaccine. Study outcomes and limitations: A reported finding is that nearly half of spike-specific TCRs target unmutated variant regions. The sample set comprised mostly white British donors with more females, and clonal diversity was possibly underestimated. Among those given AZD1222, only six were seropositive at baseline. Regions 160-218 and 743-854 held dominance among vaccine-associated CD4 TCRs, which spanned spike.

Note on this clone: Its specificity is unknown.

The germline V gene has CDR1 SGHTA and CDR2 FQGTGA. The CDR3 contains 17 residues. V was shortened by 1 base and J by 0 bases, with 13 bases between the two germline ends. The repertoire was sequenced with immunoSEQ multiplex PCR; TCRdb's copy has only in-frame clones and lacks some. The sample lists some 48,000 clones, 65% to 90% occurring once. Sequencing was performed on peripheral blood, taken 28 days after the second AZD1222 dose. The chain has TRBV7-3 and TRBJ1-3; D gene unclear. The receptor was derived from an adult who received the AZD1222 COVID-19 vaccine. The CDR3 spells CASSLNPASGSGNTIYF. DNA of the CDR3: TGTGCCAGCAGCTTAAACCCCGCTTCGGGCTCTGGAAACACCATATATTTT. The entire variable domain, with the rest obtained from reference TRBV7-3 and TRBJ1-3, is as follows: GAGVSQTPSNKVTEKGKYVELRCDPISGHTALYWYRQSLGQGPEFLIYFQGTGAADDSGLPNDRFFAVRPEGSVSTLKIQRTERGDSAVYLCASSLNPASGSGNTIYFGEGSWLTVV.